The 22 T cell receptor beta chains below come from one sample, sequenced in a study of cytomegalovirus exposure and HLA in healthy donors. Both 60 Vbeta primers and 13 Jbeta primers went into the PCR. Repertoires were generated with immunoSEQ multiplex PCR, while TCRdb's copy carries only in-frame clones and drops some. The sample consists of 120,000 or so clones, roughly four fifths of them appearing once. The sequenced sample was PBMCs. The receptors derive from a man aged 18 to 29 in good health and CMV-seronegative.

This clone was detected only a few times. The J gene is TRBJ1-1, the V gene TRBV19; D might be TRBD1 (6 bases). V was trimmed by 4 bases and J by 3 bases, leaving 15 bases between them. CDR1 LNHDA and CDR2 SQIVND come from the germline V gene (reference sequence). This CDR3 comprises 15 residues. The DNA for the CDR3 is TGTGCCAGTAGTAGGGACATCTTTGGGGACACTGAAGCTTTCTTT. Amino acid sequence: CASSRDIFGDTEAFF.

This clone was seen only once. The gene calls are TRBV29-1 and TRBJ2-3; 10 nucleotides line up with TRBD2. The V gene's germline CDR1 is SQVTM and CDR2 ANQGSEA. Trimming removed 4 bases from V and 6 bases from J; junction bases left unmatched: 1. The CDR3 length is 12 residues. DNA of the CDR3: TGCAGCGTTGTTAGCGGGGGGGATACGCAGTATTTT. The encoded protein is CSVVSGGDTQYF.

This chain links TRBV27 with TRBJ1-5, with D tentatively TRBD1 (5 bases). V lost 6 bases and J 0 bases, leaving 15 bases between the germline ends. Germline CDR1 MNHEY, CDR2 SMNVEV (reference sequence). This CDR3 is 16 amino acids long. The CDR3 reads CASRNGGAYSNQPQHF. The CDR3 region has the DNA TGTGCCAGCAGGAATGGAGGGGCATATAGCAATCAGCCCCAGCATTTT.

The rearrangement uses TRBV7-6 and TRBJ2-1, with 8 positions matching TRBD2. This CDR3 is built from 15 residues. The J segment lost 6 bases and the V segment lost 1 base, leaving 5 bases of the junction unmatched. CDR1 is SGHVS and CDR2 is FNYEAQ in the germline V gene. CDR3 sequence (DNA): TGTGCCAGCAGCTTAGGGGTAGCGGGGAGCAATGAGCAGTTCTTC. The encoded protein is CASSLGVAGSNEQFF. The full variable domain, with the rest looked up from reference TRBV7-6 and TRBJ2-1, is GAGVSQSPRYKVTKRGQDVALRCDPISGHVSLYWYRQALGQGPEFLTYFNYEAQQDKSGLPNDRFSAERPEGSISTLTIQRTEQRDSAMYRCASSLGVAGSNEQFFGPGTRLTVL.

The V and J genes are TRBV5-4 and TRBJ2-7; TRBD2 agrees at 8 bases. Germline V gives CDR1 SGHNT, CDR2 YYREEE (reference sequence). V shed 6 bases, J shed 1 base, and the junction held 6 bases outside the gene matches. The CDR3 contains 14 residues. The CDR3 DNA follows: TGTGCCAGCACCCCCGGGGGGGGATCCTACGAGCAGTACTTC. Translation: CASTPGGGSYEQYF.

This clone was found once. The rearrangement links TRBV19 to TRBJ1-1; no clear D gene. V dropped 10 bases and J dropped 4 bases, with 16 bases sitting between them. The CDR3 is 13 amino acids. Germline assignment: CDR1 LNHDA and CDR2 SQIVND (reference sequence). The CDR3 loop reads CATYRDHITEAFF. Written as DNA, the CDR3 is TGTGCCACCTACAGAGACCATATCACTGAAGCTTTCTTT.

The chain links TRBV5-1 to TRBJ2-5; 7 positions agree with TRBD2. Trimming cost V 1 base and J 1 base; bases outside gene matches: 4. The CDR3 length is 15 residues. Germline CDR1 SGHRS, CDR2 YFSETQ. The CDR3 DNA follows: TGCGCCAGCAGCTTGAGGGGACTACCCCAAGAGACCCAGTACTTC. Translating it yields CASSLRGLPQETQYF.

The sample holds one count of this clone. The chain couples TRBV29-1 to TRBJ1-4; a possible D gene is TRBD1 (5 bases). Looked up from germline, CDR1 is SQVTM and CDR2 is ANQGSEA. This CDR3 contains 14 residues. The V end was cut by 6 bases, the J end by 3 bases, with 14 bases between. The CDR3, as DNA: TGCAGCGTGGCCCACAGGCTGGCTAATGAAAAACTGTTTTTT. Translating gives CSVAHRLANEKLFF. Full variable domain (remainder filled in from reference TRBV29-1 and TRBJ1-4): SAVISQKPSRDICQRGTSLTIQCQVDSQVTMMFWYRQQPGQSLTLIATANQGSEATYESGFVIDKFPISRPNLTFSTLTVSNMSPEDSSIYLCSVAHRLANEKLFFGSGTQLSVL.

This chain joins TRBV9 and TRBJ2-5; D is possibly TRBD2 (6 bases). CDR1 and CDR2 (germline): SGDLS, YYNGEE. The CDR3 extends over 15 amino acids. V was trimmed by 3 bases and J by 2 bases, leaving 14 bases between them. This CDR3 reads CASSATSRGQETQYF. In DNA, the CDR3 is TGTGCCAGCAGCGCCACTAGCCGCGGACAAGAGACCCAGTACTTC. The entire variable domain, with the rest obtained from reference TRBV9 and TRBJ2-5, is as follows: DSGVTQTPKHLITATGQRVTLRCSPRSGDLSVYWYQQSLDQGLQFLIQYYNGEERAKGNILERFSAQQFPDLHSELNLSSLELGDSALYFCASSATSRGQETQYFGPGTRLLVL.

V gene TRBV4-2 combines with J gene TRBJ2-5; 7 nucleotides agree with TRBD2. V gave up 0 bases and J gave up 4 bases; unmatched junction bases: 5. CDR3 length equals 15 residues. Germline CDR1 and CDR2: LGHNA and YNFKEQ. CDR3 nucleotide sequence: TGTGCCAGCAGCCAAGAAGGCAGGGAGGGAGAGACCCAGTACTTC. Translated, it gives CASSQEGREGETQYF.

CDR3 in amino acids: CASSYSLGGGDGGYTF. The CDR3 coding sequence is TGTGCCAGCAGTTACTCGCTCGGGGGAGGGGATGGGGGCTACACCTTC. The chain couples TRBV6-5 to TRBJ1-2; the D gene is possibly TRBD1 (5 bases). CDR1 and CDR2 (germline): MNHEY, SVGAGI. V was pared by 0 bases and J by 8 bases, with 19 bases between. The CDR3 is 16 residues long.

V is TRBV7-9 and J is TRBJ2-5, with 9 bases lining up with TRBD2. Germline V CDR1 and CDR2: SEHNR, FQNEAQ (reference sequence). This CDR3 comprises 16 residues. Trimming took 1 base from V and 2 from J; bases not matched to a gene: 5. The CDR3 sequence is CASSLELAGVQETQYF. CDR3 nucleotides: TGTGCCAGCAGCTTAGAATTAGCGGGGGTTCAAGAGACCCAGTACTTC.

The chain recombines TRBV7-9 with TRBJ1-1; perhaps TRBD1 as D (5 bases). This CDR3 has 14 residues. CDR1 and CDR2 from the germline V gene are SEHNR and FQNEAQ (reference sequence). The V end was cut by 2 bases, the J end by 0 bases, with 7 bases between. The CDR3 sequence is CASSLQGMNTEAFF. CDR3 nucleotides: TGTGCCAGCAGCTTACAGGGAATGAACACTGAAGCTTTCTTT.

This clone was found a few times. The chain links TRBV18 to TRBJ1-1; 7 bases are a match to TRBD1. Germline CDR1 is KGHSH and CDR2 is LQKENI. V was clipped by 3 bases and J by 3 bases; unmatched bases: 7. CDR3 length equals 15 residues. The CDR3: CASSPTGPEYTEAFF. The CDR3, as DNA: TGTGCCAGCTCACCGACAGGGCCCGAATACACTGAAGCTTTCTTT.

This clone was found once. The V call is TRBV6-5, the J call TRBJ1-1; a possible D gene is TRBD1 (6 bases). Deletions cut 8 bases from V and 1 base from J, with 11 bases between. The germline V gene has CDR1 MNHEY and CDR2 SVGAGI. This CDR3 has 13 amino acids. DNA for the CDR3: TGTGCCAGCCTTAGGGGGTCGAACACTGAAGCTTTCTTT. Amino acids: CASLRGSNTEAFF.

The rearrangement links TRBV5-1 to TRBJ2-7; D not certain. The V end was cut by 0 bases, the J end by 0 bases, with 7 bases between. The CDR3 totals 14 residues. Germline CDR1 and CDR2: SGHRS and YFSETQ. CDR3 protein: CASSLVTSSYEQYF. The CDR3 DNA sequence: TGCGCCAGCAGCTTGGTCACGAGCTCCTACGAGCAGTACTTC.

The chain carries TRBV6-1 and TRBJ1-1, with 9 bases that match TRBD1. Unmatched junction bases numbered 3, after V lost 6 bases and J lost 4 bases. This CDR3 contains 13 residues. Germline CDR1 MNHNS, CDR2 SASEGT. CDR3 residues: CASRGQGGTEAFF. Written as DNA, the CDR3 is TGTGCCAGCAGGGGACAGGGTGGCACTGAAGCTTTCTTT.

In its sample, this clone was seen a few times. V and J are TRBV5-5 and TRBJ1-4; the D is unclear. CDR3 length: 16 amino acids. Germline CDR1 SGHKS, CDR2 YYEKEE (reference sequence). Trimming stripped 3 bases from V and 4 bases from J, with 16 bases between. The CDR3 loop reads CASSWSPDRYNEKLFF. DNA of the CDR3: TGTGCCAGCAGCTGGAGTCCAGATCGTTATAATGAAAAACTGTTTTTT.

The chain recombines TRBV2 with TRBJ2-3; tentative D call: TRBD1 (6 bases). Germline V gene data show CDR1 as SNHLY and CDR2 as FYNNEI. The CDR3 has 14 amino acids. V was trimmed by 8 bases and J by 3 bases, leaving 15 bases between them. The CDR3 DNA is TGTGCCAGCCCCGGGCGACAGGATACAGATACGCAGTATTTT. As protein: CASPGRQDTDTQYF. Full variable domain (rest looked up from reference TRBV2 and TRBJ2-3): EPEVTQTPSHQVTQMGQEVILRCVPISNHLYFYWYRQILGQKVEFLVSFYNNEISEKSEIFDDQFSVERPDGSNFTLKIRSTKLEDSAMYFCASPGRQDTDTQYFGPGTRLTVL.

V and J are TRBV18 and TRBJ1-6; D is undetermined. Germline CDR1 and CDR2: KGHSH and LQKENI. Between the trimmed V and J ends, which lost 4 bases and 8 bases, there was a span of 12 bases. The CDR3 sequence is 14 residues long. CDR3 sequence reads: CASSRGETDSPLHF. The CDR3 DNA sequence: TGTGCCAGCTCACGAGGAGAAACGGATTCACCCCTCCACTTT.

To note about this clone: The junction and the germline gene differ at one end; a read error may be behind it. The genes are TRBV7-2 and TRBJ2-3; D remains ambiguous. The V gene's germline CDR1 is SGHTA and CDR2 FQGNSA. This CDR3 has 13 residues. The CDR3 DNA sequence: TGTGCCAGCAGTTTAGAATACACAGATACGCAGTATTTT. It specifies CASSLEYTDTQYF.

This chain links TRBV25-1 with TRBJ1-2; 8 bases line up with TRBD1. Germline loops: CDR1 MGHDK, CDR2 SYGVNS. This CDR3 has 14 residues. The ends lost 6 bases at V and 8 bases at J; junction bases unmatched: 11. CDR3 loop: CASSSLGQGRGYTF. For the CDR3, the DNA is TGTGCCAGCAGCTCTCTAGGACAGGGTCGGGGCTACACCTTC.